This TCR beta chain was profiled in a study of CD8 T cells in Susac syndrome. RNA was extracted with the RNeasy kit, and a quantity of about 0.45 to 1 ug was reverse transcribed using random hexamers. One entry per CDR3 protein results from TCRdb running MiXCR on the immunoSEQ multiplex PCR reads. The data hold some 120,000 distinct CDR3 sequences, with around nine tenths observed a single time. The sequenced target, TCR beta, came from blood CD8+ and CD4+ T cells. The multiple sclerosis control group was made up of treatment-naive patients with stable or active relapsing-remitting disease. Negative isolation was applied to CD8+ and CD4+ T cells, and FACS enrichment was applied to TEMRA cells. Trimming removed 1 base from V and 7 bases from J; junction bases left unmatched: 7. The CDR3 runs to 15 residues. The germline CDR1 and CDR2 sequences are DFQATT and SNEGSKA (reference sequence).

The sequenced sample was CD8+ T cells from PBMCs. This receptor was obtained from a human donor with multiple sclerosis. The chain is built from TRBV20-1 and TRBJ2-7; 13 bases are shared with TRBD2. In DNA, the CDR3 is TGCAGTGCTAGAGGAGGGACTAGCGGGATACGGGAGCAGTACTTC. It encodes CSARGGTSGIREQYF.